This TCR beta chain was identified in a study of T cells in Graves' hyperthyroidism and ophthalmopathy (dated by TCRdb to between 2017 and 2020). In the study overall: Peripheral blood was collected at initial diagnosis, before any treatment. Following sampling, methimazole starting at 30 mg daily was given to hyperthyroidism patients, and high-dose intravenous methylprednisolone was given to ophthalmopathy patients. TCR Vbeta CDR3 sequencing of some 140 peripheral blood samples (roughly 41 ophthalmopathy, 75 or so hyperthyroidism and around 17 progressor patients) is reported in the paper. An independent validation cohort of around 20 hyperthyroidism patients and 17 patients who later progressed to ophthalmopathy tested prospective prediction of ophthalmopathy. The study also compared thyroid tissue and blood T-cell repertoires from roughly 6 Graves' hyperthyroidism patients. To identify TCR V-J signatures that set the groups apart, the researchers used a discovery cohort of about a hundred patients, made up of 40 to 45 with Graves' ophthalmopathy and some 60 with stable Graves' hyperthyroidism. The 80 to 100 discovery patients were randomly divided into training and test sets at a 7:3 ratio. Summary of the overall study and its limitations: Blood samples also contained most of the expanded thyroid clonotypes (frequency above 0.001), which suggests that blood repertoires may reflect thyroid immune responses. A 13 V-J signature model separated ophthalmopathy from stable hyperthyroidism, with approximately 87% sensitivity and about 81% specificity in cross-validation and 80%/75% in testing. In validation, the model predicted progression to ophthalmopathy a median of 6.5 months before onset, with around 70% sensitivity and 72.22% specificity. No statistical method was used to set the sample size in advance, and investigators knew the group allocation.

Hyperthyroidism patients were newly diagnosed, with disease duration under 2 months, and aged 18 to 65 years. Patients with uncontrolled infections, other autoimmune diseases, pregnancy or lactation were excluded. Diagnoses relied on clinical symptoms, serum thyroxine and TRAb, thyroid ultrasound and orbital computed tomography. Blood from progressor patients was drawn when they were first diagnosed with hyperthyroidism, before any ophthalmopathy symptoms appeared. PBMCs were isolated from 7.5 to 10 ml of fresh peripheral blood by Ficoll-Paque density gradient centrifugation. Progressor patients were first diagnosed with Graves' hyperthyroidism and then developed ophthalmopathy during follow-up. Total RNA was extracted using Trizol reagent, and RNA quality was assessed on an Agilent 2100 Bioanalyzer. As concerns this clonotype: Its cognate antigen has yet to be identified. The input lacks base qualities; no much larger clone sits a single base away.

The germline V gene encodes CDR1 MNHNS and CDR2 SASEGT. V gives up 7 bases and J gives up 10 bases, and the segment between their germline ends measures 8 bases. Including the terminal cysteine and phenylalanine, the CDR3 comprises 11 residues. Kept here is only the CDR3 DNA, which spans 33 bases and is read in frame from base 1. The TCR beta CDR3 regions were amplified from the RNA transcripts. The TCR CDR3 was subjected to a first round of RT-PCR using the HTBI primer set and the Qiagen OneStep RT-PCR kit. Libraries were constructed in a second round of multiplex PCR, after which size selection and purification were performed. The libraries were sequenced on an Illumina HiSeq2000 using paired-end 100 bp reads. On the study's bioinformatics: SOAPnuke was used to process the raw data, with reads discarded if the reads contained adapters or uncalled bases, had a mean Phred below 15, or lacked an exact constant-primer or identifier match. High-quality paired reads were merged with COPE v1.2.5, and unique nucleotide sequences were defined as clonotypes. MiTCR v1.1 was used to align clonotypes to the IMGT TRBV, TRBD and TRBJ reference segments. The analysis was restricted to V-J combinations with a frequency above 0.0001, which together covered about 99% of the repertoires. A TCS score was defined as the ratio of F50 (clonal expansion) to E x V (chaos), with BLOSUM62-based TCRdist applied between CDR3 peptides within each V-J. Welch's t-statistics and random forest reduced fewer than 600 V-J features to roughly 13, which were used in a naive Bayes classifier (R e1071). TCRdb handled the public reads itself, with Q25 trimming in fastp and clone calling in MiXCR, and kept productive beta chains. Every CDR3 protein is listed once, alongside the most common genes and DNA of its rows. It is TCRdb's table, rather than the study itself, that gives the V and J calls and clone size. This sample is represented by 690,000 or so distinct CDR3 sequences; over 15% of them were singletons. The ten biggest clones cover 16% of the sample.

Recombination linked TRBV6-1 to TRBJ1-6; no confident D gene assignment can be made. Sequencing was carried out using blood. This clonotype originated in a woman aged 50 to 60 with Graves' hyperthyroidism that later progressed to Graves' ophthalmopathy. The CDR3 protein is CASNDASPLHF. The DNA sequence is TGTGCCAGCAACGACGCCTCACCCCTCCACTTT.